These T cell receptor beta chains were read from a single sample in a study of blood T cell repertoires in COVID-19. The data were produced by immunoSEQ multiplex PCR, yet TCRdb's version contains in-frame clones alone and is incomplete. The sample has around 400,000 clones; over 75% are singletons. The sequencing input was peripheral blood. The receptors originated from a woman aged 60-75 years with COVID-19, enrolled during active disease. Each CDR3 is given with its conserved first and last residue. The order of the fields is clone size, J gene, D gene, V gene, CDR3 protein, CDR3 DNA. D genes are given only for firm matches. Clone size is stated in some rows and not others, as once, few, many or a class when expanded.

clone size: NA
J gene: TRBJ2-3
D gene: TRBD1
V gene: TRBV29-1
CDR3 protein: CSVEDRGATDTQYF
CDR3 DNA: TGCAGCGTTGAGGACAGGGGTGCCACAGATACGCAGTATTTT

clone size: NA
J gene: TRBJ1-2
D gene: NA
V gene: TRBV10-2
CDR3 protein: CASTPTENYGYTF
CDR3 DNA: TGCGCCAGCACTCCTACAGAAAACTATGGCTACACCTTC

clone size: NA
J gene: TRBJ2-1
D gene: TRBD2
V gene: TRBV7-3
CDR3 protein: CASSHGLAGDEQFF
CDR3 DNA: TGTGCCAGCAGCCACGGACTAGCGGGCGATGAGCAGTTCTTC

clone size: NA
J gene: TRBJ1-2
D gene: NA
V gene: TRBV2
CDR3 protein: CASSEQGGVGYTF
CDR3 DNA: TGTGCCAGCAGCGAACAGGGAGGGGTAGGCTACACCTTC

clone size: NA
J gene: TRBJ2-6
D gene: NA
V gene: TRBV30
CDR3 protein: CAWTPPGEIVSGANVLTF
CDR3 DNA: TGTGCCTGGACCCCGCCCGGGGAAATTGTATCTGGGGCCAACGTCCTGACTTTC

clone size: NA
J gene: TRBJ1-2
D gene: NA
V gene: TRBV2
CDR3 protein: CASSENRSRYTF
CDR3 DNA: TGTGCCAGCAGTGAGAATCGATCCCGGTACACCTTC

clone size: NA
J gene: TRBJ2-3
D gene: NA
V gene: TRBV19
CDR3 protein: CASSPSSTDTQYF
CDR3 DNA: TGTGCCAGTAGTCCCAGTTCCACAGATACGCAGTATTTT

clone size: NA
J gene: TRBJ2-7
D gene: NA
V gene: TRBV11-2
CDR3 protein: CASSLVPGQPRSSYEQYF
CDR3 DNA: TGTGCCAGCAGCTTAGTGCCTGGACAGCCCAGGAGCTCCTACGAGCAGTACTTC

clone size: NA
J gene: TRBJ2-7
D gene: TRBD1
V gene: TRBV5-1
CDR3 protein: CASSRGTGGEQYF
CDR3 DNA: TGCGCCAGCAGCCGGGGGACAGGGGGCGAGCAGTACTTC

clone size: NA
J gene: TRBJ1-1
D gene: NA
V gene: TRBV11-2
CDR3 protein: CASSLSPTTEAFF
CDR3 DNA: TGTGCCAGCAGCTTATCTCCTACCACTGAAGCTTTCTTT

clone size: few
J gene: TRBJ2-1
D gene: NA
V gene: TRBV6-5
CDR3 protein: CASTGSYEQFF
CDR3 DNA: TGTGCCAGTACAGGGTCATATGAGCAGTTCTTC

clone size: NA
J gene: TRBJ1-3
D gene: NA
V gene: TRBV7-9
CDR3 protein: CAGREGGSGNTIYF
CDR3 DNA: TGTGCCGGGAGGGAAGGGGGATCTGGAAACACCATATATTTT

clone size: NA
J gene: TRBJ1-4
D gene: NA
V gene: TRBV30
CDR3 protein: CAWSDSNGEKLFF
CDR3 DNA: TGTGCCTGGAGTGACAGCAATGGTGAAAAACTGTTTTTT

clone size: NA
J gene: TRBJ1-2
D gene: NA
V gene: TRBV9
CDR3 protein: CASSVSTTNYGYTF
CDR3 DNA: TGTGCCAGCAGCGTATCCACAACTAACTATGGCTACACCTTC

clone size: NA
J gene: TRBJ2-5
D gene: TRBD1
V gene: TRBV19
CDR3 protein: CASSTDRGHETQYF
CDR3 DNA: TGTGCCAGTAGTACCGACAGGGGGCACGAGACCCAGTACTTC

clone size: NA
J gene: TRBJ2-5
D gene: NA
V gene: TRBV11-2
CDR3 protein: CASSLDRMYQETQYF
CDR3 DNA: TGTGCCAGCAGCTTAGACAGGATGTACCAAGAGACCCAGTACTTC

clone size: NA
J gene: TRBJ1-4
D gene: NA
V gene: TRBV14
CDR3 protein: CASSIQLNEKLFF
CDR3 DNA: TGTGCCAGCAGCATACAGCTTAATGAAAAACTGTTTTTT

clone size: NA
J gene: TRBJ2-7
D gene: NA
V gene: TRBV7-2
CDR3 protein: CASSLPWRADGEQYF
CDR3 DNA: TGTGCCAGCAGCTTACCTTGGAGGGCCGATGGCGAGCAGTACTTC

clone size: NA
J gene: TRBJ1-6
D gene: NA
V gene: TRBV11-2
CDR3 protein: CASSLAGYNSPLHF
CDR3 DNA: TGTGCCAGCAGCTTAGCAGGGTATAATTCACCCCTCCACTTT

clone size: NA
J gene: TRBJ1-2
D gene: TRBD1
V gene: TRBV25-1
CDR3 protein: CARVTGRNYGYTF
CDR3 DNA: TGTGCCAGAGTGACAGGGCGGAACTATGGCTACACCTTC

clone size: NA
J gene: TRBJ1-1
D gene: TRBD1
V gene: TRBV30
CDR3 protein: CAWTGGGEQAFF
CDR3 DNA: TGTGCCTGGACAGGGGGCGGAGAGCAAGCTTTCTTT

clone size: NA
J gene: TRBJ1-1
D gene: NA
V gene: TRBV9
CDR3 protein: CASSRLDSLNTEAFF
CDR3 DNA: TGTGCCAGCAGCCGTTTAGACAGCCTGAACACTGAAGCTTTCTTT

clone size: NA
J gene: TRBJ2-3
D gene: TRBD2
V gene: TRBV15
CDR3 protein: CATSRDGSGGTDTQYF
CDR3 DNA: TGTGCCACCAGCAGAGATGGTAGCGGGGGTACAGATACGCAGTATTTT

clone size: NA
J gene: TRBJ1-2
D gene: NA
V gene: TRBV29-1
CDR3 protein: CSVEVEMVQASRVRFYGYTF
CDR3 DNA: TGCAGCGTTGAAGTGGAGATGGTACAGGCTAGTCGGGTGCGGTTCTATGGCTACACCTTC

clone size: NA
J gene: TRBJ2-3
D gene: TRBD1
V gene: TRBV5-6
CDR3 protein: CASSLEGTGLADTQYF
CDR3 DNA: TGTGCCAGCAGCTTGGAAGGGACAGGGTTAGCAGATACGCAGTATTTT

clone size: once
J gene: TRBJ2-5
D gene: NA
V gene: TRBV5-4
CDR3 protein: CASSPQGAGAKTQYF
CDR3 DNA: TGTGCCAGCAGCCCCCAAGGGGCGGGGGCGAAGACCCAGTACTTC

clone size: NA
J gene: TRBJ1-2
D gene: NA
V gene: TRBV14
CDR3 protein: CASRPSGGRGWGQYGYTF
CDR3 DNA: TGTGCCAGCAGACCATCCGGGGGGCGCGGATGGGGCCAGTATGGCTACACCTTC

clone size: NA
J gene: TRBJ2-1
D gene: TRBD2
V gene: TRBV2
CDR3 protein: CASSGPAGGSYNEQFF
CDR3 DNA: TGTGCCAGCAGTGGACCAGCGGGGGGATCCTACAATGAGCAGTTCTTC

clone size: NA
J gene: TRBJ1-2
D gene: TRBD1
V gene: TRBV9
CDR3 protein: CASSRTTGDLTYGYTF
CDR3 DNA: TGTGCCAGCAGCAGAACCACAGGGGACCTCACCTATGGCTACACCTTC

clone size: NA
J gene: TRBJ1-2
D gene: NA
V gene: TRBV6-5
CDR3 protein: CASQVEGGSNYGYTF
CDR3 DNA: TGTGCCAGCCAAGTCGAGGGCGGATCTAACTATGGCTACACCTTC

clone size: few
J gene: TRBJ2-7
D gene: TRBD1
V gene: TRBV6-5
CDR3 protein: CASRADRGPFEQYF
CDR3 DNA: TGTGCCAGCAGAGCCGACAGGGGCCCGTTTGAGCAGTACTTC

clone size: NA
J gene: TRBJ1-1
D gene: NA
V gene: TRBV6-6
CDR3 protein: CASSRFTGNTEAFF
CDR3 DNA: TGTGCCAGCAGCCGGTTTACAGGGAACACTGAAGCTTTCTTT

clone size: NA
J gene: TRBJ2-5
D gene: NA
V gene: TRBV18
CDR3 protein: CASSSIQGGGETQYF
CDR3 DNA: TGTGCCAGCTCATCGATCCAAGGGGGGGGTGAGACCCAGTACTTC

clone size: NA
J gene: TRBJ1-3
D gene: TRBD1
V gene: TRBV5-5
CDR3 protein: CASSLGTGTGNTIYF
CDR3 DNA: TGTGCCAGCAGCTTGGGGACAGGGACTGGAAACACCATATATTTT

clone size: NA
J gene: TRBJ2-7
D gene: TRBD1
V gene: TRBV27
CDR3 protein: CASSFPGGTGGYEQYF
CDR3 DNA: TGTGCCAGCAGTTTCCCGGGGGGGACAGGGGGCTACGAGCAGTACTTC

clone size: NA
J gene: TRBJ2-3
D gene: TRBD2
V gene: TRBV12-3/TRBV12-4
CDR3 protein: CASVRGGRDTQYF
CDR3 DNA: TGTGCCAGCGTGCGGGGGGGCAGAGATACGCAGTATTTT